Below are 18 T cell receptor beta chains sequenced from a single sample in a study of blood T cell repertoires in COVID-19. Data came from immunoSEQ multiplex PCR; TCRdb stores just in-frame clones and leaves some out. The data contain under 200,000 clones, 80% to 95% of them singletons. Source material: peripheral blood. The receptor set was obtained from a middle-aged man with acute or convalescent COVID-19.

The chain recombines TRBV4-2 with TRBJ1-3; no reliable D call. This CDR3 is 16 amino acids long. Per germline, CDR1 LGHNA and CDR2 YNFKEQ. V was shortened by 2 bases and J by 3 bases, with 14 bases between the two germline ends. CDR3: CASSQPDSSLGNTIYF. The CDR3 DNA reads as TGTGCCAGCAGCCAACCTGACTCCAGCCTTGGAAACACCATATATTTT.

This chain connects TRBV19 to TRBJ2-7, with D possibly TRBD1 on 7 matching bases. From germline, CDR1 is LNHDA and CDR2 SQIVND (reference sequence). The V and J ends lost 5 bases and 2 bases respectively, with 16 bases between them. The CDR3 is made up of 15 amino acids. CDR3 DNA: TGTGCCAGTAGTCCCAGGGGGACTCTAACCTACGAGCAGTACTTC. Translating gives CASSPRGTLTYEQYF. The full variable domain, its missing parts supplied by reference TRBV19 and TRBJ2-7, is DGGITQSPKYLFRKEGQNVTLSCEQNLNHDAMYWYRQDPGQGLRLIYYSQIVNDFQKGDIAEGYSVSREKKESFPLTVTSAQKNPTAFYLCASSPRGTLTYEQYFGPGTRLTVT.

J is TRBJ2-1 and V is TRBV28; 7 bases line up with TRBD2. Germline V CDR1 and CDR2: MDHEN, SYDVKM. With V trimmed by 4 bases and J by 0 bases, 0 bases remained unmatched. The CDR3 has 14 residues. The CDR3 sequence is CASSWGGSYNEQFF. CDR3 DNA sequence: TGTGCCAGCAGTTGGGGGGGCTCCTACAATGAGCAGTTCTTC. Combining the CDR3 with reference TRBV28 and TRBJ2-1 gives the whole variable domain DVKVTQSSRYLVKRTGEKVFLECVQDMDHENMFWYRQDPGLGLRLIYFSYDVKMKEKGDIPEGYSVSREKKERFSLILESASTNQTSMYLCASSWGGSYNEQFFGPGTRLTVL.

This CDR3 is CASSTATDRPGTNEKLFF. Here the CDR3 DNA reads TGTGCCAGTAGTACGGCCACCGACAGGCCGGGAACTAATGAAAAACTGTTTTTT. The rearrangement uses TRBV19 and TRBJ1-4; TRBD1 might be the D (6 bases). Trimming shortened V by 4 bases and J by 1 base, and 19 bases separated the two germline ends. The CDR3 is 18 amino acids. Germline V gene sequence: CDR1 LNHDA, CDR2 SQIVND (reference sequence).

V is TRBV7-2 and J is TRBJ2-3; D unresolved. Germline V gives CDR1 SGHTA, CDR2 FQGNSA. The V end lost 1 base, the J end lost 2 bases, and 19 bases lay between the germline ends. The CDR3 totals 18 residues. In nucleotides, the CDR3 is TGTGCCAGCAGCTTAGGGCCTCCCGGGTTCAGAATCACAGATACGCAGTATTTT. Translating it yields CASSLGPPGFRITDTQYF.

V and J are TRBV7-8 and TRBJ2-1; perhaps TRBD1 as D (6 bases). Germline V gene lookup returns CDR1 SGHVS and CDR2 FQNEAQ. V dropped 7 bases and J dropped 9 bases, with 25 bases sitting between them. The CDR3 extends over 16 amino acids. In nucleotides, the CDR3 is TGTGCCAGCACACCACCAGGCCCAGGGGTGAATCCTGAGCAGTTCTTC. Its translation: CASTPPGPGVNPEQFF.

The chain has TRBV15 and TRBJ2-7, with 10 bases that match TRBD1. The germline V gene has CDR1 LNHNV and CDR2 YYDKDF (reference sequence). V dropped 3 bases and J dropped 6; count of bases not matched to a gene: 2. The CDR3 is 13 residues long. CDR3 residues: CATSRGQGFEQYV. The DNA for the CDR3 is TGTGCCACCAGCAGGGGACAGGGGTTCGAGCAGTACGTC.

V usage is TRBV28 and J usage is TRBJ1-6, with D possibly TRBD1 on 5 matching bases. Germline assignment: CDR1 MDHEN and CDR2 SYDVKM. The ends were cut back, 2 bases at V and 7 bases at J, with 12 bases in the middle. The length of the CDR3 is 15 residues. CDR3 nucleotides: TGTGCCAGCAGTTTAACCAGGGTAGGGAATTCACCCCTCCACTTT. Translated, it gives CASSLTRVGNSPLHF.

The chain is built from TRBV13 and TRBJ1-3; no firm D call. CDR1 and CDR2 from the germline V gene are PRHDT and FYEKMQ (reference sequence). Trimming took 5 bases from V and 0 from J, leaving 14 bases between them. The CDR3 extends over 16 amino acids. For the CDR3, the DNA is TGTGCCAGCAGCCTTAACGTCCGCGCCTCTGGAAACACCATATATTTT. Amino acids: CASSLNVRASGNTIYF.

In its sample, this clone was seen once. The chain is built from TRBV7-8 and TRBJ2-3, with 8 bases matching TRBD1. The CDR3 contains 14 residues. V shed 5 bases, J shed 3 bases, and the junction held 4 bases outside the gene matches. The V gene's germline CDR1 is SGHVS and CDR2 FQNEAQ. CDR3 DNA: TGTGCCAGCAGCCCCAGGACAGGGACAGATACGCAGTATTTT. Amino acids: CASSPRTGTDTQYF.

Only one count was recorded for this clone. The CDR3 coding sequence is TGTGCCAGCAGCCAAGTCACAGGACTAGCCGGGGAGCTGTTTTTT. This sequence encodes CASSQVTGLAGELFF. The chain couples TRBV3-1 (or the pseudogene TRBV3-2) to TRBJ2-2, with TRBD2 matching 7 bases. Germline assignment: CDR1 LGHDT and CDR2 YNNKEL (reference sequence). The J segment lost 6 bases and the V segment lost 1 base, leaving 5 bases of the junction unmatched. CDR3 length equals 15 residues.

This CDR3 is CARALPGNTYEQYV. CDR3 nucleotides: TGTGCCAGGGCCCTCCCGGGGAATACGTACGAGCAGTACGTC. The chain employs TRBV2 and TRBJ2-7; tentatively, D is TRBD2 (5 bases). Germline V gene sequence: CDR1 SNHLY, CDR2 FYNNEI. This CDR3 region has 14 residues. Trimming removed 9 bases from V and 4 bases from J, with 19 bases in between.

The CDR3: CASSYSRNSRNTEAFF. The CDR3 nucleotides read TGTGCCAGCAGTTACTCAAGAAACAGCAGGAACACTGAAGCTTTCTTT. V and J are TRBV6-5 and TRBJ1-1; D gene unclear. This CDR3 is built from 16 residues. Germline V CDR1 and CDR2: MNHEY, SVGAGI. V lost 0 bases to trimming and J lost 1 base, with 12 bases between them.

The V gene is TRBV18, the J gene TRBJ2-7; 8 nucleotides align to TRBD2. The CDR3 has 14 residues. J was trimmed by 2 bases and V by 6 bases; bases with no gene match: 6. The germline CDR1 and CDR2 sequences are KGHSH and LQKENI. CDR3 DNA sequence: TGTGCCAGCTCCCCCCGAGCGGGGGCCTACGAGCAGTACTTC. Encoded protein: CASSPRAGAYEQYF.

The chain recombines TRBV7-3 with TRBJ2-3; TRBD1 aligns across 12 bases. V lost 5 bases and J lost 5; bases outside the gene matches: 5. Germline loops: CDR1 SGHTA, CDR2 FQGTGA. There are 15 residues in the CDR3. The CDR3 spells CASSPGQGAVDTQYF. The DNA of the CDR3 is TGTGCCAGCAGCCCGGGACAGGGGGCCGTAGATACGCAGTATTTT. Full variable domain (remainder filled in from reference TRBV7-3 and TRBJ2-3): GAGVSQTPSNKVTEKGKYVELRCDPISGHTALYWYRQSLGQGPEFLIYFQGTGAADDSGLPNDRFFAVRPEGSVSTLKIQRTERGDSAVYLCASSPGQGAVDTQYFGPGTRLTVL.

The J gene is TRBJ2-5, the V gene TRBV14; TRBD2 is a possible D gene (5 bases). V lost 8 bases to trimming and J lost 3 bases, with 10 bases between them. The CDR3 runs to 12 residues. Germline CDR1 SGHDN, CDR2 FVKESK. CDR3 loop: CASSAAKETQYF. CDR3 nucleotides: TGTGCCAGCTCAGCGGCAAAAGAGACCCAGTACTTC.

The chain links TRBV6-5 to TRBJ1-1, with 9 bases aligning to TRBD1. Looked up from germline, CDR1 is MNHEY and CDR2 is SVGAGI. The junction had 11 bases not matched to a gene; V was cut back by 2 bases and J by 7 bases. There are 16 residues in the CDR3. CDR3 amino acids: CASSYGYYGTGNEAFF. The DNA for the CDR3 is TGTGCCAGCAGTTACGGGTACTACGGGACAGGGAATGAAGCTTTCTTT.

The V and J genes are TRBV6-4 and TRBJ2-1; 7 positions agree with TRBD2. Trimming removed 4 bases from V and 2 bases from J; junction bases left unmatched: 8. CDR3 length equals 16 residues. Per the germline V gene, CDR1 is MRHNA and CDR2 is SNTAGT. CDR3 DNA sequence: TGTGCCAGCAGTGTAATGGTTCGGGAGGCCTACAATGAGCAGTTCTTC. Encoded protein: CASSVMVREAYNEQFF.